The clone carrying this TCR beta chain was observed a handful of times. Its antigen is unidentified. Donors contributed one heparinised blood draw apiece, averaging about 120 mL. The authors reverse transcribed all of the isolated RNA, so sequencing captured expressed TCRB transcripts. The repertoire was sequenced with immunoSEQ multiplex PCR; TCRdb's copy has only in-frame clones and lacks some. The sample includes around 500,000 clones, about 10% of them seen just once. This record belongs to a study of beta chain features in type 1 diabetes. Study findings and constraints: cDNA sequencing could over-represent cells with high TCR expression. Patients with Type 1 diabetes showed moderately but significantly shorter TCRB CDR3s in all four CD4+ subsets.

Sequencing was carried out using naive CD4+ T cells from blood. The TCR was taken from a young woman in good health.

CDR3 sequence reads: CASSQPGNSPLHF. The CDR3 DNA sequence: TGTGCCAGCAGCCAACCGGGGAATTCACCCCTCCACTTT. The chain couples TRBV4-2 to TRBJ1-6; no definite D call. The CDR3 runs to 13 residues. Germline loops: CDR1 LGHNA, CDR2 YNFKEQ. The V end lost 2 bases, the J end lost 7 bases, and 6 bases lay between the germline ends.